Below, 3 T cell receptor beta chains from the same sample are listed, as sequenced in a study of type 1 regulatory T cells listed by TCRdb under 2021. The full study reports these points: Compared with non-Tr1 cells, Tr1 cells had a TCR repertoire that was more restricted, a finding the study read as clonal expansion induced by alloantigen.

These TCRs are of unknown antigen specificity. The reads were generated on an Illumina MiSeq. Using fastp at Q25 and MiXCR, TCRdb reprocessed the public reads and kept productive beta chains. Entries are consolidated by CDR3 protein sequence, retaining the most common genes and DNA. In this sample the table shows tens of thousands of distinct CDR3 sequences, roughly 20% of which occur a single time. Together, the top ten hold roughly 8% of the sample. Specimen: cultured type 1 regulatory T (Tr1) cells, either the whole culture or a sorted fraction (not recorded which). The cell subset or site label corresponds to: type 1 regulatory T cells sorted from the T-allo10 product. The receptors were sampled from a human donor in good health.

The rearrangement joins TRBV6-4 to TRBJ2-2; 8 positions agree with TRBD1. The CDR3 is 13 residues long. Germline V CDR1 and CDR2: MRHNA, SNTAGT. The V and J ends lost 6 bases and 16 bases, in that order; junction bases with no gene match: 13. DNA of the CDR3: TGTGCCAGCAGGCGAACTCCCGACAGGGGCCCGTTTTTT. Amino acids: CASRRTPDRGPFF.

This clonotype was counted a few times. The chain has TRBV20-1 and TRBJ2-1; D is unresolved. The CDR3 extends over 13 amino acids. Germline loops: CDR1 DFQATT, CDR2 SNEGSKA (reference sequence). The V gene lost 2 bases and the J gene lost 0 bases, with 5 bases spanning the gap. The DNA of the CDR3 is TGCAGTGCTAGACGTGGCTCCTACAATGAGCAGTTCTTC. Translation gives CSARRGSYNEQFF.

J is TRBJ2-1 and V is TRBV3-1; D is undetermined. Germline V gene data show CDR1 as LGHDT and CDR2 as YNNKEL (reference sequence). Trimming stripped 0 bases from V and 7 bases from J, with 7 bases between. This CDR3 has 13 residues. This CDR3 is CASSQDPRNEQFF. CDR3 DNA: TGTGCCAGCAGCCAAGATCCCCGGAATGAGCAGTTCTTC.